These 28 T cell receptor beta chains were sequenced from one sample in a study of metastatic and nonmetastatic thyroid tumors (dated by TCRdb to about 2020). No treatment had been received by any patient before thyroid surgery. The receptor library was made with PCR. Sequencing was carried out with an Illumina HiSeq 4000. TCRdb reprocessing: public reads trimmed at Q25 with fastp, clones called with MiXCR, in-frame beta chains kept. The sample table contains around 14,000 clones; only one count was recorded for about a quarter of them. The ten largest make up approximately 11% of the sample. The sample taken for sequencing was tumor tissue. Source of these receptors: a female donor with papillary thyroid cancer or a benign thyroid nodule (not recorded which). Some clones in this sample may be carry-over from other donors' samples.

This clone occurred a few times. V is TRBV20-1 and J is TRBJ1-6; tentatively, D is TRBD1 (6 bases). The CDR3 length is 16 residues. Trimming removed 4 bases from V and 7 bases from J, with 20 bases in between. Germline V gene lookup returns CDR1 DFQATT and CDR2 SNEGSKA (reference sequence). CDR3 bases: TGCAGTGCTATTTTAATCACGGGACAATCGAATTCACCCCTCCACTTT. It codes for CSAILITGQSNSPLHF.

The gene calls are TRBV5-1 and TRBJ1-6; 7 bases fit TRBD1. V was clipped by 0 bases and J by 3 bases; unmatched bases: 0. CDR1 SGHRS and CDR2 YFSETQ come from the germline V gene. CDR3 length: 15 amino acids. The CDR3 spells CASSLGDSYNSPLHF. The CDR3 nucleotides are TGCGCCAGCAGCTTGGGGGACAGCTATAATTCACCCCTCCACTTT. The full variable domain, its missing parts supplied by reference TRBV5-1 and TRBJ1-6, is KAGVTQTPRYLIKTRGQQVTLSCSPISGHRSVSWYQQTPGQGLQFLFEYFSETQRNKGNFPGRFSGRQFSNSRSEMNVSTLELGDSALYLCASSLGDSYNSPLHFGNGTRLTVT.

This clone has at least ten counts. The V gene is TRBV20-1, the J gene TRBJ2-5, with TRBD2 as a possible D gene (6 bases). CDR1 DFQATT and CDR2 SNEGSKA come from the germline V gene (reference sequence). Trimming left V 6 bases short and J 5 bases short, with 19 bases between. This CDR3 comprises 14 residues. CDR3 protein: CSAPTGGRGETQYF. CDR3 nucleotide sequence: TGCAGTGCCCCAACCGGTGGCCGGGGGGAGACCCAGTACTTC.

The chain uses TRBV6-1 and TRBJ1-6; unclear D gene. CDR1 MNHNS and CDR2 SASEGT come from the germline V gene. The CDR3 is 14 residues long. V was trimmed by 1 base and J by 13 bases, leaving 14 bases between them. The DNA for the CDR3 is TGTGCCAGCAGTGAAGTGAGACCCCAGCCCCCCCTCCACTTT. This codes for CASSEVRPQPPLHF.

This clone was detected ten times or more. Since a much larger clone is just one base distant, this may be a read error. Within the sample, other DNA sequences also encode this same CDR3. The chain joins TRBV12-3 or TRBV12-4 to TRBJ2-5, with TRBD1 as a possible D gene (7 bases). The CDR3 length is 15 residues. With 6 bases removed from V and 5 bases from J, the gap between germline ends came to 19 bases. The CDR3 bases are TGTGCCAGCAGCTCACAGGGGACTGTTGGGGAGACCCAGTACTTC. The encoded protein is CASSSQGTVGETQYF.

This clone was counted many times. The J gene is TRBJ2-3, the V gene TRBV5-8; D might be TRBD1 (5 bases). Trimming pared 4 bases from V and 6 bases from J, leaving 12 bases between. This CDR3 region has 13 residues. In germline, CDR1 is SGHTS, CDR2 YDEGEE. The CDR3 reads CASSRGATDTQYF. In DNA, the CDR3 is TGTGCCAGCAGCAGGGGCGCCACCGATACGCAGTATTTT.

By share of the sample, this clone is medium-sized. The chain joins TRBV28 to TRBJ2-7; D perhaps matches TRBD1 (6 bases). The CDR3 is made up of 16 amino acids. Trimming took off 11 bases at V and 0 bases at J, with 23 bases between the two ends. Germline V gene sequence: CDR1 MDHEN, CDR2 SYDVKM. CDR3 DNA: TGTGCCTCCGTTACCCCCAGGGGCCTACACTCCTACGAGCAGTACTTC. It yields the protein CASVTPRGLHSYEQYF. Together with reference TRBV28 and TRBJ2-7, the CDR3 gives the full variable domain: DVKVTQSSRYLVKRTGEKVFLECVQDMDHENMFWYRQDPGLGLRLIYFSYDVKMKEKGDIPEGYSVSREKKERFSLILESASTNQTSMYLCASVTPRGLHSYEQYFGPGTRLTVT.

In this sample, this clone is medium-sized (0.01 to 0.1%). The chain couples TRBV20-1 to TRBJ2-7; the match to TRBD2 covers 9 bases. The germline gives CDR1 DFQATT, CDR2 SNEGSKA (reference sequence). The CDR3 runs to 13 residues. Losses at the gene ends were 6 bases for V and 2 bases for J; bases not matched to a gene: 5. Here the CDR3 DNA reads TGCAGTGCGCGGACTAGCGTAGCCTACGAGCAGTACTTC. This encodes CSARTSVAYEQYF.

Of note for this clone: Since no conserved phenylalanine or tryptophan closes the CDR3, a read error is the likely cause. This chain links TRBV14 with TRBJ1-2; D possibly corresponds to TRBD1 (6 bases). This CDR3 has 18 residues. V lost 2 bases to trimming and J lost 7 bases, with 26 bases between them. Germline assignment: CDR1 SGHDN and CDR2 FVKESK. CDR3 amino acids: CASSQPSGSAGTLGGYTL. In DNA form, the CDR3 reads TGTGCCAGCAGCCAACCAAGTGGTTCCGCAGGGACATTGGGTGGCTACACCCTC.

The chain joins TRBV7-6 to TRBJ2-7, with D hard to call. This CDR3 spans 14 amino acids. Trimming took 1 base from V and 0 from J, leaving 7 bases between them. CDR1 SGHVS and CDR2 FNYEAQ come from the germline V gene. CDR3 in amino acids: CASSLETVSYEQYF. The CDR3 region has the DNA TGTGCCAGCAGCTTAGAAACAGTCTCCTACGAGCAGTACTTC.

V usage is TRBV4-1 and J usage is TRBJ2-7; TRBD2 matches at 8 bases. J gave up 0 bases and V 5 bases, and 15 bases lay outside the gene matches. CDR1 MGHRA and CDR2 YSYEKL come from the germline V gene. The CDR3 has 18 amino acids. The CDR3 DNA is TGCGCCAGCAGCTTCGCTCGGCTAGCGGGTCATAGCTCCTACGAGCAGTACTTC. Residues: CASSFARLAGHSSYEQYF.

This clone is categorized as medium-sized. In the same sample, other DNA sequences code for this CDR3. The V call is TRBV7-2, the J call TRBJ2-7; D gene uncertain. Germline V gene sequence: CDR1 SGHTA, CDR2 FQGNSA. Trimming pared 2 bases from V and 4 bases from J, leaving 9 bases between. The CDR3 contains 13 residues. In DNA, the CDR3 is TGTGCCAGCAGCTTAAGAAGGAGTTACGAGCAGTACTTC. The encoded protein is CASSLRRSYEQYF.

Many counts were recorded for this clone. Other DNA sequences in this sample translate to the same CDR3. This chain uses TRBV3-1 with TRBJ2-5, with 8 bases lining up with TRBD2. This CDR3 contains 15 residues. Germline assignment: CDR1 LGHDT and CDR2 YNNKEL (reference sequence). Trimming cost V 5 bases and J 1 base; bases outside gene matches: 6. CDR3 sequence: CASSSRGGPQETQYF. Here the CDR3 DNA reads TGTGCCAGCAGCTCACGGGGGGGGCCCCAAGAGACCCAGTACTTC.

This clone came up a few times. V usage is TRBV20-1 and J usage is TRBJ1-1; weak D call: TRBD1 (5 bases). Germline CDR1 reads DFQATT; CDR2 reads SNEGSKA (reference sequence). V gave up 4 bases and J gave up 8 bases, with 17 bases separating them. The CDR3 extends over 13 amino acids. The CDR3 here is CSATGTRSTEAFF. The CDR3 DNA reads as TGCAGTGCTACCGGGACGCGGTCGACCGAAGCTTTCTTT.

This clone was detected ten times or more. V usage is TRBV30 and J usage is TRBJ1-2; D remains unclear. Germline V lookup: CDR1 GTSNPN, CDR2 SVGIG (reference sequence). CDR3 size: 14 residues. Between the trimmed V and J ends, which lost 2 bases and 2 bases, there was a span of 12 bases. The CDR3 region is CAWSSATTNYGYTF. For the CDR3, the DNA is TGTGCCTGGAGTTCCGCGACTACAAACTATGGCTACACCTTC.

A note on this clone: This may arise from a read error, as a much more abundant clone is one base away. The V and J genes are TRBV20-1 and TRBJ2-5, with D perhaps assigned TRBD1 or TRBD2 (5 bases each). Germline assignment: CDR1 DFQATT and CDR2 SNEGSKA (reference sequence). The CDR3 loop spans 13 amino acids. The V and J ends lost 4 bases and 6 bases respectively, with 15 bases between them. The CDR3 region is CSANQGREKTQYF. The CDR3 DNA is TGCAGTGCTAATCAGGGCAGGGAGAAGACCCAGTACTTC.

The chain couples TRBV4-1 to TRBJ2-5; D may be TRBD2 (5 bases). CDR1 and CDR2 from the germline V gene are MGHRA and YSYEKL. The V gene lost 0 bases and the J gene lost 5 bases, with 10 bases spanning the gap. CDR3 length: 14 amino acids. The CDR3 is CASSQDGRRETQYF. In nucleotides, the CDR3 is TGCGCCAGCAGCCAAGACGGGCGGAGGGAGACCCAGTACTTC.

This clone was picked up one time. V usage is TRBV18 and J usage is TRBJ2-7; D is possibly TRBD1 or TRBD2 (6 bases each). This CDR3 has 13 residues. V dropped 6 bases and J dropped 6 bases, with 15 bases sitting between them. CDR1 is KGHSH and CDR2 is LQKENI in the germline V gene. Here the CDR3 DNA reads TGTGCCAGCTCGACGGGGGCTGAAATCGAGCAGTACTTC. Its protein is CASSTGAEIEQYF.

This clone was observed at least ten times. One end of the junction varies from germline; a read error may be responsible. The chain couples TRBV7-7 to TRBJ2-7; D may correspond to TRBD1 or TRBD2 (5 bases each). CDR1 is SSHAT, CDR2 FNYEAQ, per germline (reference sequence). The CDR3 extends over 18 amino acids. The CDR3 here is CASSLVSPARGDSYEQYF. In DNA form, the CDR3 reads TGTGCTAGCAGCTTAGTCTCCCCGGCTCGGGGCGACTCCTACGAGCAGTACTTC. The variable domain in full, completed from reference TRBV7-7 and TRBJ2-7, reads GAGVSQSPRYKVTKRGQDVTLRCDPISSHATLYWYQQALGQGPEFLTYFNYEAQPDKSGLPSDRFSAERPEGSISTLTIQRTEQRDSAMYRCASSLVSPARGDSYEQYFGPGTRLTVT.

In its sample, this clone was seen many times. The V gene is TRBV9, the J gene TRBJ2-2; weak D call: TRBD2 (5 bases). From germline, CDR1 is SGDLS and CDR2 YYNGEE. The CDR3 contains 15 residues. The germline V and J ends were trimmed by 3 bases and 7 bases, with 16 bases remaining between them. DNA of the CDR3: TGTGCCAGCAGCGCGAGAGGGAGTGGGGACGGGGAGCTGTTTTTT. Translation gives CASSARGSGDGELFF.

V usage is TRBV4-3 and J usage is TRBJ2-7; 8 positions agree with TRBD1. Germline trimming cut 5 bases from V and 3 bases from J; bases unmatched to any gene: 9. Germline lookup yields CDR1 LGHNA and CDR2 YSLEER. This CDR3 has 15 residues. The CDR3 here is CASSTRQGLGYEQYF. The CDR3 nucleotides read TGCGCCAGCAGCACGCGACAGGGGCTAGGCTACGAGCAGTACTTC.

Only a few counts were recorded for this clone. The chain has TRBV9 and TRBJ2-7, with 9 bases fitting TRBD2. Germline V CDR1 and CDR2: SGDLS, YYNGEE. Losses at the gene ends were 4 bases for V and 0 bases for J; bases not matched to a gene: 5. The CDR3 runs 15 residues. The CDR3 region is CASSPDSGSSYEQYF. DNA for the CDR3: TGTGCCAGCAGCCCCGATAGCGGGAGCTCCTACGAGCAGTACTTC. The full variable domain, with the rest looked up from reference TRBV9 and TRBJ2-7, is DSGVTQTPKHLITATGQRVTLRCSPRSGDLSVYWYQQSLDQGLQFLIQYYNGEERAKGNILERFSAQQFPDLHSELNLSSLELGDSALYFCASSPDSGSSYEQYFGPGTRLTVT.

A note on this clone: This same CDR3 is encoded by further DNA sequences in the sample. This chain uses TRBV3-1 with TRBJ1-3; D uncertain. Looked up from germline, CDR1 is LGHDT and CDR2 is YNNKEL (reference sequence). Trimming stripped 3 bases from V and 3 bases from J, with 9 bases between. This CDR3 is built from 14 residues. The CDR3: CASSHGLGGNTIYF. CDR3 in DNA: TGTGCCAGCAGCCACGGTCTGGGTGGAAACACCATATATTTT. Full variable domain (rest looked up from reference TRBV3-1 and TRBJ1-3): DTAVSQTPKYLVTQMGNDKSIKCEQNLGHDTMYWYKQDSKKFLKIMFSYNNKELIINETVPNRFSPKSPDKAHLNLHINSLELGDSAVYFCASSHGLGGNTIYFGEGSWLTVV.

This clone has a count of ten or more. This chain connects TRBV11-2 to TRBJ2-3; D remains unclear. Trimming took 5 bases from V and 6 from J, leaving 15 bases between them. CDR1 is SGHAT, CDR2 FQNNGV, per germline. The CDR3 runs to 14 residues. CDR3 DNA: TGTGCCAGCAGCCCCGCATTCGGCCCGGATACGCAGTATTTT. Translated, it gives CASSPAFGPDTQYF.

This clone was recorded many times. CDR3 coding DNA: TGCGCCAGCAGCTTGGGGGCGGGAGGGCCCCAAGAGACCCAGTACTTC. It yields the protein CASSLGAGGPQETQYF. This chain joins TRBV5-1 and TRBJ2-5; 9 bases map to TRBD2. This CDR3 is 16 amino acids long. The germline V gene has CDR1 SGHRS and CDR2 YFSETQ. Losses at the gene ends were 0 bases for V and 1 base for J; bases not matched to a gene: 4.

CDR3 amino acids: CSARDSGTPLQHF. DNA for the CDR3: TGCAGTGCTAGAGACTCCGGGACACCCCTCCAGCATTTT. The chain couples TRBV20-1 to TRBJ1-5; TRBD1 is a possible D gene (6 bases). Germline CDR1 reads DFQATT; CDR2 reads SNEGSKA (reference sequence). V was clipped by 0 bases and J by 12 bases, with 15 bases between them. CDR3 length: 13 residues.

This clone is deemed medium-sized. The V and J genes are TRBV28 and TRBJ2-6, with 7 bases aligning to TRBD1. In germline, CDR1 is MDHEN, CDR2 SYDVKM. With 6 bases clipped from V and 0 bases from J, the junction kept 8 bases outside the gene matches. There are 17 residues in the CDR3. The CDR3 loop is CASSPSRDSSGANVLTF. DNA of the CDR3: TGTGCCAGCAGCCCGTCCCGGGACAGCTCTGGGGCCAACGTCCTGACTTTC.

This chain uses TRBV3-1 with TRBJ2-7, with no clear D. This CDR3 spans 11 amino acids. CDR1 and CDR2 (germline): LGHDT, YNNKEL (reference sequence). V was clipped by 1 base and J by 12 bases, with 10 bases between them. CDR3 DNA: TGTGCCAGCAGCCAAGGAATCTGGGTGTACTTC. Amino acids: CASSQGIWVYF.